A selection of T cell receptor beta chains follows, all from one sample in a study of shared clonotypes between healthy human individuals. Only in-frame clones appear in the TCRdb table, and some are missing; sequencing was by immunoSEQ multiplex PCR. Of 2 million to 3 million clones detected, 93% appear once; the ten largest clones hold 0.35% to 0.45%. Sequencing input: naive CD4+ T cells from PBMCs. These receptor sequences come from a young man in good health. Some clones in this sample may be carry-over from other donors' samples. Both conserved end residues are part of each CDR3. Each record gives: CDR3 length, D gene, V gene, J gene, clone size, CDR3 DNA, CDR3 protein. A D gene is named only where the DNA matches it firmly. Rows may omit the clone size; those that give it use once, few, many or a size class.

cdr3_length: 16
d_call: TRBD2
v_call: TRBV27
j_call: TRBJ2-1
clone_size: once
cdr3_nt: TGTGCCAGCAGCGCCCGCAGGGGGCTAGCGGGAGGAGTGAAGTTCTTC
cdr3_aa: CASSARRGLAGGVKFF

cdr3_length: 15
d_call: .
v_call: TRBV4-1
j_call: TRBJ2-3
clone_size: .
cdr3_nt: TGCGCCAGCAGCCAACGGACGGCAGGGTCAGATACGCAGTATTTT
cdr3_aa: CASSQRTAGSDTQYF

cdr3_length: 12
d_call: .
v_call: TRBV18
j_call: TRBJ2-7
clone_size: .
cdr3_nt: TGTGCCAGCTCACCAAAGCTACCCGAGCAGTACTTC
cdr3_aa: CASSPKLPEQYF

cdr3_length: 15
d_call: .
v_call: TRBV14
j_call: TRBJ2-7
clone_size: .
cdr3_nt: TGTGCCAGCAGCCCCCTGGCGGGCGGAACCTACGAGCAGTACTTC
cdr3_aa: CASSPLAGGTYEQYF

cdr3_length: 14
d_call: TRBD2
v_call: TRBV6-5
j_call: TRBJ2-5
clone_size: .
cdr3_nt: TGTGCCAGCGGCGGGAGACTTGGTACGGAGACCCAGTACTTC
cdr3_aa: CASGGRLGTETQYF

cdr3_length: 15
d_call: .
v_call: TRBV27
j_call: TRBJ1-5
clone_size: .
cdr3_nt: TGTGCCAGCAGTTTCGGTACACCCAGCAATCAGCCCCAGCATTTT
cdr3_aa: CASSFGTPSNQPQHF

cdr3_length: 14
d_call: .
v_call: TRBV2
j_call: TRBJ1-3
clone_size: .
cdr3_nt: TGTGCCAGCATGAGGGGAAACGCTGGAAACACCATATATTTT
cdr3_aa: CASMRGNAGNTIYF

cdr3_length: 13
d_call: TRBD2
v_call: TRBV5-1
j_call: TRBJ2-3
clone_size: .
cdr3_nt: TGCGCCAGCAGCCAGCGGGAGCGGGATACGCAGTATTTT
cdr3_aa: CASSQRERDTQYF

cdr3_length: 14
d_call: .
v_call: TRBV19
j_call: TRBJ2-2
clone_size: .
cdr3_nt: TGTGCCAGTAAGTCCGGGACTCGCACCGGGGAGCTGTTTTTT
cdr3_aa: CASKSGTRTGELFF

cdr3_length: 13
d_call: .
v_call: TRBV7-2
j_call: TRBJ1-2
clone_size: .
cdr3_nt: TGTGCCAGCAGCAGGGTGGTGCGATATGGCTACACCTTC
cdr3_aa: CASSRVVRYGYTF

cdr3_length: 15
d_call: .
v_call: TRBV5-1
j_call: TRBJ2-2
clone_size: .
cdr3_nt: TGCGCCAGCAGCTTGGAATCGCTCAACACCGGGGAGCTGTTTTTT
cdr3_aa: CASSLESLNTGELFF

cdr3_length: 15
d_call: .
v_call: TRBV6-5
j_call: TRBJ2-1
clone_size: .
cdr3_nt: TGTGCCAGCAGTTCGGGCCTAGCGTCCCTCCATGAGCAGTTCTTC
cdr3_aa: CASSSGLASLHEQFF

cdr3_length: 15
d_call: .
v_call: TRBV7-2
j_call: TRBJ2-1
clone_size: .
cdr3_nt: TGTGCCAGCAGCTTAGTTTCCGACTCCTACAATGAGCAGTTCTTC
cdr3_aa: CASSLVSDSYNEQFF

cdr3_length: 13
d_call: .
v_call: TRBV23-1
j_call: TRBJ2-7
clone_size: .
cdr3_nt: TGCGCCAGCAGCTGGGGGGTGTTGTACGAGCAGTACTTC
cdr3_aa: CASSWGVLYEQYF

cdr3_length: 14
d_call: .
v_call: TRBV6-6
j_call: TRBJ1-2
clone_size: .
cdr3_nt: TGTGCCAGCAGTTCCATCGGCAGGGAGGGTGGCTACACCTTC
cdr3_aa: CASSSIGREGGYTF

cdr3_length: 14
d_call: .
v_call: TRBV28
j_call: TRBJ2-2
clone_size: once
cdr3_nt: TGTGCCAGCAGTTTATCCTTGGGCGCCGGGGAGCTGTTTTTT
cdr3_aa: CASSLSLGAGELFF

cdr3_length: 15
d_call: .
v_call: TRBV2
j_call: TRBJ1-4
clone_size: .
cdr3_nt: TGTGCCAGCAGTGAAAGAGTAGGGTTTGGGGAAAAACTGTTTTTT
cdr3_aa: CASSERVGFGEKLFF

cdr3_length: 15
d_call: .
v_call: TRBV7-2
j_call: TRBJ2-7
clone_size: .
cdr3_nt: TGTGCCAGCAGCTTAGCTCCCCTAGCGAGCAACGAGCAGTACTTC
cdr3_aa: CASSLAPLASNEQYF

cdr3_length: 13
d_call: .
v_call: TRBV7-9
j_call: TRBJ1-4
clone_size: .
cdr3_nt: TGTGCCTCAAGGACCGCAACTAATGAAAAACTGTTTTTT
cdr3_aa: CASRTATNEKLFF

cdr3_length: 15
d_call: TRBD2
v_call: TRBV6-1
j_call: TRBJ2-1
clone_size: .
cdr3_nt: TGTGCCAGCAGTGAAGAACTAGCGGGTTTCAATGAGCAGTTCTTC
cdr3_aa: CASSEELAGFNEQFF

cdr3_length: 14
d_call: TRBD1
v_call: TRBV5-5
j_call: TRBJ2-7
clone_size: .
cdr3_nt: TGTGCCAGCAGCCCCGGGACAGGGGGCTACGAGCAGTACTTC
cdr3_aa: CASSPGTGGYEQYF

cdr3_length: 15
d_call: .
v_call: TRBV6-5
j_call: TRBJ2-7
clone_size: .
cdr3_nt: TGTGCCAGCAGTTACTCGGGGGTTTCCCCTTCGTCCCTGTACTTC
cdr3_aa: CASSYSGVSPSSLYF

cdr3_length: 15
d_call: .
v_call: TRBV28
j_call: TRBJ1-4
clone_size: once
cdr3_nt: TGTGCCAGCAGTCCCGGGGGGGCAACTAATGAAAAACTGTTTTTT
cdr3_aa: CASSPGGATNEKLFF

cdr3_length: 13
d_call: .
v_call: TRBV2
j_call: TRBJ1-1
clone_size: few
cdr3_nt: TGTGCCAGCAGTGGACAGGTGAACACTGAAGCTTTCTTT
cdr3_aa: CASSGQVNTEAFF

cdr3_length: 14
d_call: .
v_call: TRBV6-6
j_call: TRBJ2-3
clone_size: .
cdr3_nt: TGTGCCAGCAGTTACTCGGCGGGCACAGATACGCAGTATTTT
cdr3_aa: CASSYSAGTDTQYF

cdr3_length: 14
d_call: .
v_call: TRBV28
j_call: TRBJ2-4
clone_size: .
cdr3_nt: TGTGCCAGCAGTTTTGGGGGGGCCAAAAACATTCAGTACTTC
cdr3_aa: CASSFGGAKNIQYF

cdr3_length: 11
d_call: .
v_call: TRBV20-1
j_call: TRBJ2-7
clone_size: .
cdr3_nt: TGCAGTGCTAGAGGCGACAGAGAGCAGTACTTC
cdr3_aa: CSARGDREQYF

cdr3_length: 15
d_call: TRBD1
v_call: TRBV7-9
j_call: TRBJ1-4
clone_size: .
cdr3_nt: TGTGCCAGCAGCTTGGGAGGGGGCGTCGTTGAAAAACTGTTTTTT
cdr3_aa: CASSLGGGVVEKLFF

cdr3_length: 12
d_call: .
v_call: TRBV5-4
j_call: TRBJ1-4
clone_size: .
cdr3_nt: TGTGCCAGCAGCAAAACTAATGAAAAACTGTTTTTT
cdr3_aa: CASSKTNEKLFF

cdr3_length: 15
d_call: TRBD2
v_call: TRBV4-1
j_call: TRBJ2-2
clone_size: once
cdr3_nt: TGCGCCAGCAGCCAAGGAACGGCGGGGGCCGGGGAGCTGTTTTTT
cdr3_aa: CASSQGTAGAGELFF

cdr3_length: 13
d_call: TRBD1
v_call: TRBV29-1
j_call: TRBJ2-1
clone_size: .
cdr3_nt: TGCAGCGCAACAGGGGTGAACTACAATGAGCAGTTCTTC
cdr3_aa: CSATGVNYNEQFF

cdr3_length: 13
d_call: .
v_call: TRBV6-1
j_call: TRBJ2-7
clone_size: .
cdr3_nt: TGTGCCAGCAGAGACCCCTCGGCCTACGAGCAGTACTTC
cdr3_aa: CASRDPSAYEQYF

cdr3_length: 11
d_call: .
v_call: TRBV20-1
j_call: TRBJ2-1
clone_size: .
cdr3_nt: TGCAGTGCTGACCACTACAATGAGCAGTTCTTC
cdr3_aa: CSADHYNEQFF

cdr3_length: 14
d_call: .
v_call: TRBV5-4
j_call: TRBJ2-3
clone_size: .
cdr3_nt: TGTGCCAGCAGCCCTGCGTGGTCGTCAGATACGCAGTATTTT
cdr3_aa: CASSPAWSSDTQYF

cdr3_length: 14
d_call: .
v_call: TRBV21-1
j_call: TRBJ2-7
clone_size: .
cdr3_nt: TGTGCCAGCAGCAAACGACAGGGTACCTACGAGCAGTACTTC
cdr3_aa: CASSKRQGTYEQYF

cdr3_length: 11
d_call: .
v_call: TRBV28
j_call: TRBJ2-4
clone_size: .
cdr3_nt: TGTGCCAGCAGTTTTAAGCACATTCAGTACTTC
cdr3_aa: CASSFKHIQYF

cdr3_length: 16
d_call: .
v_call: TRBV28
j_call: TRBJ1-5
clone_size: .
cdr3_nt: TGTGCCAGCAAACCGGGGGCGGGGCCGGGGAATCAGCCCCAGCATTTT
cdr3_aa: CASKPGAGPGNQPQHF

cdr3_length: 15
d_call: TRBD2
v_call: TRBV11-2
j_call: TRBJ2-1
clone_size: .
cdr3_nt: TGTGCCAGCAGCCCGGGACTAGCGGGAATCAATGAGCAGTTCTTC
cdr3_aa: CASSPGLAGINEQFF

cdr3_length: 15
d_call: .
v_call: TRBV28
j_call: TRBJ2-2
clone_size: .
cdr3_nt: TGTGCCAGCAGTTTTGCGTCTACTAACACCGGGGAGCTGTTTTTT
cdr3_aa: CASSFASTNTGELFF

cdr3_length: 16
d_call: TRBD2
v_call: TRBV5-4
j_call: TRBJ2-5
clone_size: .
cdr3_nt: TGTGCCAGCAGCCGGTGGGCTAGCGGTCCGCAAGAGACCCAGTACTTC
cdr3_aa: CASSRWASGPQETQYF